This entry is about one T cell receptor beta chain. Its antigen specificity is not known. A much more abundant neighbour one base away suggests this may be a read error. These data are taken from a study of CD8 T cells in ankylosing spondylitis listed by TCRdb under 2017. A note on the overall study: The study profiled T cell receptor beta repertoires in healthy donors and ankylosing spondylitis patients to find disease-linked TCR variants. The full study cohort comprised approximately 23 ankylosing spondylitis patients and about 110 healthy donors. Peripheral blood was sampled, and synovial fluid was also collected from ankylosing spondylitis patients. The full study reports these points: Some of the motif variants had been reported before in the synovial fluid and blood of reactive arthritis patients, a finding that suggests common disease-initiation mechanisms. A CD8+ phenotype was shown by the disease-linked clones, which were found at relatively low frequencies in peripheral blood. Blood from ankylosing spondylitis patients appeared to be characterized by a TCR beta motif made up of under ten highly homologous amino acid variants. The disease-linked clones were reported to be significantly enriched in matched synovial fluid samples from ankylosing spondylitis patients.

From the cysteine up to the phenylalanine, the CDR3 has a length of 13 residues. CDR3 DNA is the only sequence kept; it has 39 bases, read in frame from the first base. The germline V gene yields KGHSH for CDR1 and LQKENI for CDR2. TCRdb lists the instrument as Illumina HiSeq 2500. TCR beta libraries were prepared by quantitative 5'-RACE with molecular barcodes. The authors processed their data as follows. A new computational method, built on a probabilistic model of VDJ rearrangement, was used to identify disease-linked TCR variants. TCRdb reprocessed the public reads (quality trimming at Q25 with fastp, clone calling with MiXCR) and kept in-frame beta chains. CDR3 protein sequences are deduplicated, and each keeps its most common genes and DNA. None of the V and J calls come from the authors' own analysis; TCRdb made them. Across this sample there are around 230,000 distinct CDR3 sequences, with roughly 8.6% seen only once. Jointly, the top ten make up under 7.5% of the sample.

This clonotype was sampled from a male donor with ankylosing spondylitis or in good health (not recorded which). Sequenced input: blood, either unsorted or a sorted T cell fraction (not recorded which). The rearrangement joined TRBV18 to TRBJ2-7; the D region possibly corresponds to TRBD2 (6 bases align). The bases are TGTGCCAGCTCCGGGACCGCGACGGGAGAGCAGTGCTTC. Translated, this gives CASSGTATGEQCF.